This T cell receptor beta chain is drawn from a study of cytomegalovirus exposure and HLA in healthy donors. Use of 60 Vbeta and 13 Jbeta primers characterized the PCR. TCRdb keeps only in-frame clones here, not all; method: immunoSEQ multiplex PCR. The repertoire has some 130,000 clones, more than 70% of them found once; the top ten carry around 2%. Unmatched junction bases numbered 7, after V lost 3 bases and J lost 4 bases. Germline V gives CDR1 LNHDA, CDR2 SQIVND (reference sequence). This CDR3 has 15 residues. The TCR was taken from a man aged 25 to 45 in good health and CMV-seronegative. The chain joins TRBV19 to TRBJ2-7; 9 nucleotides agree with TRBD1. Sequenced input: PBMCs. The CDR3: CASSMVRDRVYEQYF. DNA of the CDR3: TGTGCCAGTAGTATGGTTCGGGACAGGGTGTACGAGCAGTACTTC. Full variable domain (remainder filled in from reference TRBV19 and TRBJ2-7): DGGITQSPKYLFRKEGQNVTLSCEQNLNHDAMYWYRQDPGQGLRLIYYSQIVNDFQKGDIAEGYSVSREKKESFPLTVTSAQKNPTAFYLCASSMVRDRVYEQYFGPGTRLTVT.